These T cell receptor beta chains were read from a single sample in a study of neoadjuvant anti-PD-1 for oral cavity cancer. The repertoire was sequenced with immunoSEQ multiplex PCR; TCRdb's copy has only in-frame clones and lacks some. The repertoire holds 80,000 to 95,000 clones, with 84% as singletons. Sample: PBMCs, taken before nivolumab (anti-PD-1) treatment. These receptors were taken from a person aged 35-79 years with oral cavity squamous cell carcinoma. Both conserved end residues are part of each CDR3. Fields, in order: J gene, V gene, D gene, clone size, CDR3 DNA, CDR3 protein. The D gene is left open where the match is weak. For some rows the clone size is stated as once, few or many, or as a class when expanded; others skip it.

TRBJ2-2 | TRBV4-2 | . | few | TGTGCCAGCAGCCCCGGGGGAGGTCCGAACACCGGGGAGCTGTTTTTT | CASSPGGGPNTGELFF
TRBJ1-2 | TRBV9 | . | . | TGTGCCAGCAGCGAGATCGAGGGGTATGGCTACACCTTC | CASSEIEGYGYTF
TRBJ1-1 | TRBV9 | . | . | TGTGCCAGCAGCGTTGGATCGAACACTGAAGCTTTCTTT | CASSVGSNTEAFF
TRBJ1-4 | TRBV5-1 | TRBD1 | . | TGCGCCAGCAGGCCCGGGACAGGGACAACTAATGAAAAACTGTTTTTT | CASRPGTGTTNEKLFF
TRBJ2-6 | TRBV6-5 | . | . | TGTGCCAGCAGCACCTCTTACTCTGGGGCCAACGTCCTGACTTTC | CASSTSYSGANVLTF
TRBJ2-7 | TRBV5-1 | TRBD1 | . | TGCGCCAGCACCCAATTAACAGGGGCCTACGAGCAGTACTTC | CASTQLTGAYEQYF
TRBJ1-2 | TRBV27 | . | . | TGTGCCAGCAGCCAAGGGACTCATCACAACTATGGCTACACCTTC | CASSQGTHHNYGYTF
TRBJ2-5 | TRBV30 | . | . | TGTGCCTGGAGTGTTCTGCTAGGGGAGACCCAGTACTTC | CAWSVLLGETQYF
TRBJ2-1 | TRBV4-1 | . | . | TGCGCCAGCAGCCAAGCGGAGACTACAAATGAGCAGTTCTTC | CASSQAETTNEQFF
TRBJ2-7 | TRBV28 | TRBD2 | . | TGTGCCAGCACCGAGGGACTAGCGGGGACCTACGAGCAGTACTTC | CASTEGLAGTYEQYF
TRBJ1-2 | TRBV25-1 | . | . | TGTGCCAGCAGTGAATATCCCAACGGGGGCGATGGCTACACCTTC | CASSEYPNGGDGYTF